This T cell receptor beta chain was captured by sequencing in a study of identical twins. Overall study results and limits: Twins showed weaker excess sharing in their beta out-of-frame sequences. An excess of low generation probability was shown by twin-shared out-of-frame alpha sequences. There is a chance that invariant MAIT and iNKT cells partially muddied zero-insertion analyses.

For this clonotype: Its matching antigen is unknown.

Germline trimming cut 8 bases from V and 3 bases from J; bases unmatched to any gene: 12. The length of the CDR3 is 15 residues. Each CDR3 protein is one row after TCRdb ran MiXCR on the 5' RACE reads. The table has approximately 300,000 distinct CDR3 sequences, roughly 10% seen once. This same sample was also taken into another study, of yellow fever vaccine responses in identical twins.

Source material: CD8+ T cells sorted from blood. The source is a woman under 30 in good health. The V and J genes are TRBV12-3 or TRBV12-4 and TRBJ2-7, with TRBD1 identical over 8 bases. CDR3 in DNA: TGTGCCAGCCTCTTTACCGGGACAGGTATCTACGAGCAGTACTTC. Amino acid sequence: CASLFTGTGIYEQYF.